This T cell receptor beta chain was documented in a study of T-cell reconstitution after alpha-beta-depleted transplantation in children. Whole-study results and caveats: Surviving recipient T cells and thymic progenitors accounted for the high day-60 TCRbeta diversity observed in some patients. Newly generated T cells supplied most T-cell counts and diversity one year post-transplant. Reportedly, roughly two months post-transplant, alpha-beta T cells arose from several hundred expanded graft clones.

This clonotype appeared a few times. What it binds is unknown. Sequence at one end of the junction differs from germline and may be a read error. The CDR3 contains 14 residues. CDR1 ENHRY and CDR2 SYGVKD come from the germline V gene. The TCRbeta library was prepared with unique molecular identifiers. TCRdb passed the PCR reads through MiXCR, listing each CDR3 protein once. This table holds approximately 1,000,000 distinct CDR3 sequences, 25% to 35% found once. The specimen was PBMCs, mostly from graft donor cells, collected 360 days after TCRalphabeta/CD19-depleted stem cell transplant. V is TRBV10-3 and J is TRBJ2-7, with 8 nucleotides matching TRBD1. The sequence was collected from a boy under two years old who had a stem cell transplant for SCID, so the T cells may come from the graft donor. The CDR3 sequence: CAISDLGQGSYDCF. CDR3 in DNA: TGTGCCATCAGTGACCTAGGACAGGGAAGCTACGATTGCTTC.